Described below is a single TCR beta chain sequence and its context. The CDR3 is 15 residues long. Germline V CDR1 and CDR2: MNHEY, SMNVEV (reference sequence). V gave up 5 bases and J gave up 2 bases, with 10 bases separating them. The sample originates from a study of blood T cell repertoires in COVID-19. Assay used: immunoSEQ multiplex PCR; TCRdb lists only in-frame clones, some missing. The sample comprises some 120,000 clones, about 90% of which are singletons, and approximately 20% rests with the top ten. The chain links TRBV27 to TRBJ2-6; D perhaps matches TRBD1 (5 bases). The source of this sequence is a woman aged 45-60 years who had recovered from COVID-19. Sequenced: peripheral blood. The CDR3 bases are TGTGCCAGCAGTCCCCTAGGGGCTGGGGCCAACGTCCTGACTTTC. Its translation: CASSPLGAGANVLTF.